The text below deals with one T cell receptor beta chain. Its target is unknown. The CDR3 sequence is 11 residues long. Germline-derived CDR1 and CDR2 are PRHDT and FYEKMQ (reference sequence). V was clipped by 5 bases and J by 5 bases, with 5 bases between them. The sample belongs to a study of CD8+ T cells in alopecia areata. Overall study context: A regimen of oral tofacitinib, 5 to 10 mg twice daily, was given to treated patients.

Extracted from the samples, RNA was reverse transcribed into cDNA to serve as the sequencing template. The data were produced by immunoSEQ multiplex PCR, yet TCRdb's version contains in-frame clones alone and is incomplete. The sample includes some 180,000 clones, around 49% of them seen just once. Study-wide results and limits: Tofacitinib delivered significant drops in scalp clonality and in expanded CD8+ clones among the top 100.

Treatment specified: oral pan-JAK inhibitor, 5-10 mg twice daily. The gene calls are TRBV13 and TRBJ2-3; D is unresolved. The receptor was derived from a human donor with alopecia areata. The specimen was CD8+ T cells sorted from blood, collected around week 53, from a patient treated with tofacitinib. Here the CDR3 DNA reads TGTGCCAGCAGCCGCGGAGATACGCAGTATTTT. Translation: CASSRGDTQYF.